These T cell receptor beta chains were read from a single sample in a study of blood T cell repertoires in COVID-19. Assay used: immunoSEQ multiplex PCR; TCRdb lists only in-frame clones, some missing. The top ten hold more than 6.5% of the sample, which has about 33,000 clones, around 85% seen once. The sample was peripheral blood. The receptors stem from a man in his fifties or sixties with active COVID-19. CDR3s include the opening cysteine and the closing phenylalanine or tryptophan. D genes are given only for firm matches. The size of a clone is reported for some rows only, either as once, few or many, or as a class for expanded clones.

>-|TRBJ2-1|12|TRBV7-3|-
CASSLQVNEQFF
TGTGCCAGCAGCTTACAGGTTAATGAGCAGTTCTTC
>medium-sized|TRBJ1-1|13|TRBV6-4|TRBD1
CASSTGDSTEAFF
TGTGCCAGCAGTACAGGGGATAGCACTGAAGCTTTCTTT
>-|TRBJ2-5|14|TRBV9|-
CASSVEGAQETQYF
TGTGCCAGCAGCGTAGAAGGGGCACAAGAGACCCAGTACTTC
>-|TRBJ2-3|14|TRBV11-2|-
CASSLGDTTDTQYF
TGTGCCAGCAGCTTGGGAGATACCACAGATACGCAGTATTTT
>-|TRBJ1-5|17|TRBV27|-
CASSWGFRDSSNQPQHF
TGTGCCAGCAGTTGGGGATTTCGAGACAGTAGCAATCAGCCCCAGCATTTT
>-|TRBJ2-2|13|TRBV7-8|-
CASSSQGAGELFF
TGTGCCAGCAGCTCGCAGGGCGCCGGGGAGCTGTTTTTT
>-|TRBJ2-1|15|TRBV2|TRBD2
CASSEAGTRGHEQFF
TGTGCCAGCAGTGAAGCCGGGACTAGAGGCCATGAGCAGTTCTTC
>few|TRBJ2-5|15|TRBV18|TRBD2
CASSPPAGGQETQYF
TGTGCCAGCTCACCACCGGCGGGGGGACAAGAGACCCAGTACTTC
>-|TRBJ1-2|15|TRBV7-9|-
CASSSPGGGASGYTF
TGTGCCAGCAGCTCCCCCGGGGGGGGTGCGTCGGGCTACACCTTC
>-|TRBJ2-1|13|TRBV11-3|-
CASSLESGNEQFF
TGTGCCAGCAGCTTAGAATCGGGCAATGAGCAGTTCTTC
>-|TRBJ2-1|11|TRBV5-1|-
CASSLRGEQFF
TGCGCCAGCAGCTTGAGAGGAGAGCAGTTCTTC
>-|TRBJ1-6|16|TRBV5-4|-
CASTQVEQGRNSPLHF
TGTGCCAGCACCCAAGTGGAGCAGGGGCGAAATTCACCCCTCCACTTT
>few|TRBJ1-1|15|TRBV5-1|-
CASSQSVGGNTEAFF
TGCGCCAGCAGTCAGAGTGTGGGGGGGAACACTGAAGCTTTCTTT
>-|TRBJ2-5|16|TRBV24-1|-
CATSDLKAEGQETQYF
TGTGCCACCAGTGATTTGAAAGCGGAGGGACAAGAGACCCAGTACTTC
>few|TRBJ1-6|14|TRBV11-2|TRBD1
CASSRGTDNSPLHF
TGTGCCAGCAGCAGGGGGACAGATAATTCACCCCTCCACTTT
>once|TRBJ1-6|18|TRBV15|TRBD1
CATSRDRQGPGRRSPLHF
TGTGCCACCAGCAGAGACAGACAGGGGCCCGGGAGGAGGTCACCCCTCCACTTT
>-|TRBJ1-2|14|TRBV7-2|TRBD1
CASSHTVGQGGYTF
TGTGCCAGCAGCCATACTGTAGGACAGGGGGGCTACACCTTC
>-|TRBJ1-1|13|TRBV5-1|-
CASNPGDTSEAFF
TGCGCCAGCAACCCCGGGGACACCTCTGAAGCTTTCTTT
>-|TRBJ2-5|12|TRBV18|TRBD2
CASSGLAETQYF
TGTGCCAGCTCAGGACTAGCAGAGACCCAGTACTTC
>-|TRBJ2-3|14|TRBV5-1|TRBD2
CASQPGLASDTQYF
TGCGCCAGCCAACCGGGACTAGCATCGGATACGCAGTATTTT
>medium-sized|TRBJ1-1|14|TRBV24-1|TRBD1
CATSRGWGQSEAFF
TGTGCCACCAGTCGGGGGTGGGGACAGAGTGAAGCTTTCTTT
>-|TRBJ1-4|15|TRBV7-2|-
CASSPGGRHDEKLFF
TGTGCCAGCTCCCCCGGGGGGCGGCATGATGAAAAACTGTTTTTT
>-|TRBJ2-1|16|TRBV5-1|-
CASSLALGARYNEQFF
TGCGCCAGCAGCTTGGCCCTTGGGGCCAGATACAATGAGCAGTTCTTC
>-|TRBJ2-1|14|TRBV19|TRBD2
CASSIGLGKGEQFF
TGTGCCAGTAGTATCGGACTAGGTAAGGGTGAGCAGTTCTTC
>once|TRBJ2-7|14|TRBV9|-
CASSVDSGVNEQYF
TGTGCCAGCAGCGTAGATTCGGGGGTCAACGAGCAGTACTTC
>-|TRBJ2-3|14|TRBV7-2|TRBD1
CASSSRTGADTQYF
TGTGCCAGCAGCTCTCGGACAGGCGCAGATACGCAGTATTTT
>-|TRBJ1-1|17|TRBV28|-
CASRWTVYSNMNTEAFF
TGTGCCAGCAGGTGGACAGTCTATTCCAATATGAACACTGAAGCTTTCTTT
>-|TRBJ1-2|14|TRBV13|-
CASSFTGPNYGYTF
TGTGCCAGCAGCTTTACAGGGCCCAACTATGGCTACACCTTC
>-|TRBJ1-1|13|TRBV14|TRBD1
CASKGQGYSEAFF
TGTGCCAGCAAGGGACAGGGTTACTCTGAAGCTTTCTTT
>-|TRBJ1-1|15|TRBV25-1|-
CASSDMGRMNTEAFF
TGTGCCAGCAGTGATATGGGGAGAATGAACACTGAAGCTTTCTTT
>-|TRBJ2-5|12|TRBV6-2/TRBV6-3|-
CASSRDSGTQYF
TGTGCCAGCAGCCGCGATTCGGGGACCCAGTACTTC
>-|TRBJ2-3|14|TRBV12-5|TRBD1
CASGRDRETDTQYF
TGTGCTAGTGGTCGGGACAGGGAAACAGATACGCAGTATTTT
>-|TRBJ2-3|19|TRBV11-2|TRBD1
CASSLREGGPDRMADTQYF
TGTGCCAGCAGCTTACGGGAAGGTGGACCGGACAGGATGGCAGATACGCAGTATTTT
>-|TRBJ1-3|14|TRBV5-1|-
CASSETSSGNTIYF
TGCGCCAGCAGCGAAACAAGCTCTGGAAACACCATATATTTT
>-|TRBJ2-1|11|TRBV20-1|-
CSARPIEEQFF
TGCAGTGCTAGGCCGATTGAGGAGCAGTTCTTC
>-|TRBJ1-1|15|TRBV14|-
CASSRRGGESGEAFF
TGTGCCAGCAGCCGCCGCGGGGGGGAGTCGGGTGAAGCTTTCTTT
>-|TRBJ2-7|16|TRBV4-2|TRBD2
CASSQEIAGGTGEQYF
TGTGCCAGCAGCCAAGAAATAGCGGGAGGCACTGGGGAGCAGTACTTC
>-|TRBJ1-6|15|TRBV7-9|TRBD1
CASSPRGGHNSPLHF
TGTGCCAGCAGCCCTCGAGGGGGCCATAATTCACCCCTCCACTTT
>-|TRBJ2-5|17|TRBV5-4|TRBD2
CASSPGASGRVIETQYF
TGTGCCAGCAGCCCCGGAGCTAGCGGGAGGGTAATAGAGACCCAGTACTTC
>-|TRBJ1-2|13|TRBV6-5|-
CASRLTGPNGYTF
TGTGCCAGCAGGCTCACAGGGCCAAATGGCTACACCTTC
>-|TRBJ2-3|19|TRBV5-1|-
CASSLLSIRGPGNPDTQYF
TGCGCCAGCAGCTTGCTCTCTATACGCGGGCCGGGAAACCCAGATACGCAGTATTTT
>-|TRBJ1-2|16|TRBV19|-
CASSIVWTAEGYGYTF
TGTGCCAGTAGTATCGTTTGGACCGCTGAGGGCTATGGCTACACCTTC
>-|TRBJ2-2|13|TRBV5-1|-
CASSREGVGELFF
TGCGCCAGCAGCCGAGAAGGGGTCGGGGAGCTGTTTTTT
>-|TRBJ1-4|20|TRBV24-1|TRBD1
CATSEGGIGGGAERSRKLFF
TGTGCCACCAGTGAGGGCGGGATAGGAGGGGGCGCAGAGAGGTCGCGAAAACTGTTTTTT